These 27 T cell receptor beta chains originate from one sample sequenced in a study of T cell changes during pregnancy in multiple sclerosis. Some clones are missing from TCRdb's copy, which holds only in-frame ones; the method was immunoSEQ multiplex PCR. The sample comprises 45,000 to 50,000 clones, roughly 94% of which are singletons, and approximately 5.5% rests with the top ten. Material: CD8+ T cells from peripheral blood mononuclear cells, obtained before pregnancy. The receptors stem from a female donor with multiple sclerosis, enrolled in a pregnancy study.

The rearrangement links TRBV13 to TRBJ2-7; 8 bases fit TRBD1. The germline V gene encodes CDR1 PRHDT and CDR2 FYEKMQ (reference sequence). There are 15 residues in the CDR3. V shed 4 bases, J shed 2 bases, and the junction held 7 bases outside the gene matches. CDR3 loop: CASSSPGQVAYEQYF. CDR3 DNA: TGTGCCAGCAGCTCTCCGGGACAGGTGGCCTACGAGCAGTACTTC.

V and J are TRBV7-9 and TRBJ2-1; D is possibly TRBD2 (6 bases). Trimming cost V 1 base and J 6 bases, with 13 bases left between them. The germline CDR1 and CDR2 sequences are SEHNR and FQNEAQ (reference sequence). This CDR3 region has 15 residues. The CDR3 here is CASSLDGSSANEQFF. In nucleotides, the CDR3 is TGTGCCAGCAGCTTAGACGGGAGCTCGGCCAATGAGCAGTTCTTC. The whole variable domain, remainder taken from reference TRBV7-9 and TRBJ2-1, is DTGVSQNPRHKITKRGQNVTFRCDPISEHNRLYWYRQTLGQGPEFLTYFQNEAQLEKSRLLSDRFSAERPKGSFSTLEIQRTEQGDSAMYLCASSLDGSSANEQFFGPGTRLTVL.

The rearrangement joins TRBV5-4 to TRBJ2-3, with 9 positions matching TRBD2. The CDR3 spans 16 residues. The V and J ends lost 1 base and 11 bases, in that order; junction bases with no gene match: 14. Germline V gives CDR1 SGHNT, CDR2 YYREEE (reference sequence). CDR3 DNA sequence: TGTGCCAGCAGCTTGTCGTTCGCGGGAGGGTCTTTGGAGCAGTATTTT. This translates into CASSLSFAGGSLEQYF.

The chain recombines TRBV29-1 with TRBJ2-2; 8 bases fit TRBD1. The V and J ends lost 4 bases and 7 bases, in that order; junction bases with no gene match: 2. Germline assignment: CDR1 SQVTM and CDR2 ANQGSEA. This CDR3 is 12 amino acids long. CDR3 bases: TGCAGCGTTGGCAGGGGGCACGGGGAGCTGTTTTTT. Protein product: CSVGRGHGELFF.

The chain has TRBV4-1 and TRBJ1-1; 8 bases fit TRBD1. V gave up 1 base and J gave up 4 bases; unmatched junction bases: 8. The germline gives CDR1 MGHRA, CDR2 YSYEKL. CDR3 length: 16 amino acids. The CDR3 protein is CASSQGPQGAGTEAFF. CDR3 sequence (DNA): TGCGCCAGCAGCCAAGGCCCGCAGGGGGCGGGCACTGAAGCTTTCTTT.

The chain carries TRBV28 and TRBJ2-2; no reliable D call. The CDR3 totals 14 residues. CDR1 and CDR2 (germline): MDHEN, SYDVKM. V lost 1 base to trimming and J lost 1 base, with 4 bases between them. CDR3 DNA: TGTGCCAGCAGTTTATCCTTGAACACCGGGGAGCTGTTTTTT. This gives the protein CASSLSLNTGELFF.

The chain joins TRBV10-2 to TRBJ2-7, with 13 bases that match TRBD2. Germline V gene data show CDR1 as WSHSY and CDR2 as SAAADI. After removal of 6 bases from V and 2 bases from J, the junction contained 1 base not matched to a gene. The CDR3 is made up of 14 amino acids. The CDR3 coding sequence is TGCGCCAGCAGGGGGACTAGCGGGGCCTACGAGCAGTACTTC. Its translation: CASRGTSGAYEQYF.

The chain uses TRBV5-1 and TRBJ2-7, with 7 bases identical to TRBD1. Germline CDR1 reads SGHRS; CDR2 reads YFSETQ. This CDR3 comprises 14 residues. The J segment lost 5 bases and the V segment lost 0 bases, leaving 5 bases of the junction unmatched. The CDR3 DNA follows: TGCGCCAGCAGCTTGGAAAGGGGGCGCGACGAGCAGTACTTC. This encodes CASSLERGRDEQYF.

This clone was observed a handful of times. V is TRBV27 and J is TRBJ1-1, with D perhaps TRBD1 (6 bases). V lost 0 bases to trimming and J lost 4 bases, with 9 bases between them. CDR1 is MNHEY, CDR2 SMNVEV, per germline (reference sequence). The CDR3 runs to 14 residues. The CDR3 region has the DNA TGTGCCAGCAGTTTATCTACCAGGGGCACTGAAGCTTTCTTT. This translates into CASSLSTRGTEAFF.

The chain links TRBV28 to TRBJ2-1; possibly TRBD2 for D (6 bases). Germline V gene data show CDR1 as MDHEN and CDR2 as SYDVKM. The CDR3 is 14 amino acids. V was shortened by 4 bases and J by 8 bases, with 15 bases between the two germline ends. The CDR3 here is CASSSGTFSYEQFF. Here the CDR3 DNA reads TGTGCCAGCAGTTCCGGGACTTTCTCGTATGAGCAGTTCTTC.

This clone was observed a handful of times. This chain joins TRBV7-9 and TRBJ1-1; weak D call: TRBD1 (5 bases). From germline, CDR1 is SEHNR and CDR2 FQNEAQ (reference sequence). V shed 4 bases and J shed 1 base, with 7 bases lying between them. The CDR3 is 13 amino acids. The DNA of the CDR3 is TGTGCCAGCAGCTCTACAGGGAACACTGAAGCTTTCTTT. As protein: CASSSTGNTEAFF. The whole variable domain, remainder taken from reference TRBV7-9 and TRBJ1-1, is DTGVSQNPRHKITKRGQNVTFRCDPISEHNRLYWYRQTLGQGPEFLTYFQNEAQLEKSRLLSDRFSAERPKGSFSTLEIQRTEQGDSAMYLCASSSTGNTEAFFGQGTRLTVV.

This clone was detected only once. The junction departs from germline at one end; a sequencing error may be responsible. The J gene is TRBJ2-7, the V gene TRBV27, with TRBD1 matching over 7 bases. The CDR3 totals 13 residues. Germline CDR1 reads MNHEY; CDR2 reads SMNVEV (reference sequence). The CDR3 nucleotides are TGTGCCAGCAGTAGACAGGGCTCCTACGGGCAGTACTTC. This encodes CASSRQGSYGQYF.

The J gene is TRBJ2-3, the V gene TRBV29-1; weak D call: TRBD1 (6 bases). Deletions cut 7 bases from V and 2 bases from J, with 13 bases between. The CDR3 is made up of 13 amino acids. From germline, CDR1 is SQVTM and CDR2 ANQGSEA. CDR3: CSARQEFTDTQYF. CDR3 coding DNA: TGCAGCGCCCGACAGGAGTTCACAGATACGCAGTATTTT.

CDR3: CASSLYGTSEQFF. As DNA, the CDR3 is TGCGCCAGCAGCTTGTACGGGACTAGCGAGCAGTTCTTC. V usage is TRBV5-1 and J usage is TRBJ2-1, with TRBD2 matching 9 bases. The CDR3 length is 13 residues. CDR1 is SGHRS and CDR2 is YFSETQ in the germline V gene. J was trimmed by 10 bases and V by 1 base; bases with no gene match: 3.

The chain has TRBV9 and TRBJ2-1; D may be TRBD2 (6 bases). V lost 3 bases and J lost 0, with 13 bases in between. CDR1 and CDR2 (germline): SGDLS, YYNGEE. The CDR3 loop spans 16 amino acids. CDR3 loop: CASSEAGTSSYNEQFF. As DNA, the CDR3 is TGTGCCAGCAGCGAAGCGGGCACCAGCTCCTACAATGAGCAGTTCTTC.

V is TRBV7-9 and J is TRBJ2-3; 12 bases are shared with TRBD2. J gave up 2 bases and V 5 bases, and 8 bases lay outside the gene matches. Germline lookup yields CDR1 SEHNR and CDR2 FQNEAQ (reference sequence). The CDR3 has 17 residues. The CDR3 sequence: CASSPRTSGKTTDTQYF. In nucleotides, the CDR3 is TGTGCCAGCAGCCCGCGGACTAGCGGGAAAACCACAGATACGCAGTATTTT. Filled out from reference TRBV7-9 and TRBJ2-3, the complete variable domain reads DTGVSQNPRHKITKRGQNVTFRCDPISEHNRLYWYRQTLGQGPEFLTYFQNEAQLEKSRLLSDRFSAERPKGSFSTLEIQRTEQGDSAMYLCASSPRTSGKTTDTQYFGPGTRLTVL.

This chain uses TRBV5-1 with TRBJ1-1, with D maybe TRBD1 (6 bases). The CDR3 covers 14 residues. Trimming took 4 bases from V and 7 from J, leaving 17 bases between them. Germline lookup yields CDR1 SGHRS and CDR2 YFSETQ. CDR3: CASSVRDIQGEAFF. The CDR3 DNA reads TGCGCCAGCAGCGTCCGGGACATTCAAGGTGAAGCTTTCTTT.

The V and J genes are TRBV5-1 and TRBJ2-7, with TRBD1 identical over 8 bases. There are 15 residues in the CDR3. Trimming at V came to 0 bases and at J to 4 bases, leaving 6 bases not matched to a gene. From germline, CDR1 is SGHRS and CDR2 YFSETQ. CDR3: CASSLGQGARYEQYF. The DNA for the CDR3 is TGCGCCAGCAGCTTGGGGCAGGGGGCGCGGTACGAGCAGTACTTC.

CDR3 DNA: TGCGCCAGCAGCTTGGAGGGGCTCAGCAATGAGCAGTTCTTC. The encoded protein is CASSLEGLSNEQFF. The chain couples TRBV5-1 to TRBJ2-1; D is perhaps TRBD1 (5 bases). The V end was cut by 0 bases, the J end by 6 bases, with 10 bases between. From germline, CDR1 is SGHRS and CDR2 YFSETQ. There are 14 residues in the CDR3. Full variable domain (missing parts from reference TRBV5-1 and TRBJ2-1): KAGVTQTPRYLIKTRGQQVTLSCSPISGHRSVSWYQQTPGQGLQFLFEYFSETQRNKGNFPGRFSGRQFSNSRSEMNVSTLELGDSALYLCASSLEGLSNEQFFGPGTRLTVL.

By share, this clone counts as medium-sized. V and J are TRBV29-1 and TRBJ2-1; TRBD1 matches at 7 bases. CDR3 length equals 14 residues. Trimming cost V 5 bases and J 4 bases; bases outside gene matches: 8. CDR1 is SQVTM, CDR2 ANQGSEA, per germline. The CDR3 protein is CSVHRGSTYNEQFF. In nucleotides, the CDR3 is TGCAGCGTTCACAGGGGAAGTACTTACAATGAGCAGTTCTTC.

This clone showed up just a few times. This CDR3 reads CASSPLGTRGTYTF. CDR3 DNA sequence: TGTGCCAGCAGCCCTTTGGGGACCCGGGGGACCTACACCTTC. This chain uses TRBV4-2 with TRBJ1-2, with D tentatively TRBD1 (5 bases). The V end lost 4 bases, the J end lost 10 bases, and 19 bases lay between the germline ends. The CDR3 has 14 residues. From germline, CDR1 is LGHNA and CDR2 YNFKEQ.

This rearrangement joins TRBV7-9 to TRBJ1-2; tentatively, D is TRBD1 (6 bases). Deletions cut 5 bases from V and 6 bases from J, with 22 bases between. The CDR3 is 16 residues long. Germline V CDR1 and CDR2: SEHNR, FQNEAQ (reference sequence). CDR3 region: CASSPSWLRGSDGYTF. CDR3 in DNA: TGTGCCAGCAGCCCAAGTTGGCTCAGGGGTAGCGATGGCTACACCTTC.

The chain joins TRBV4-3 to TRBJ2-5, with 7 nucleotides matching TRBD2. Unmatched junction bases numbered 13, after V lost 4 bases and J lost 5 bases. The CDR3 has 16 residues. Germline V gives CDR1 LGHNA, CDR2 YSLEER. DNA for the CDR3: TGCGCCAGCAGCCCCCATTGGGGGAGGGCCCTGGAGACCCAGTACTTC. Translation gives CASSPHWGRALETQYF.

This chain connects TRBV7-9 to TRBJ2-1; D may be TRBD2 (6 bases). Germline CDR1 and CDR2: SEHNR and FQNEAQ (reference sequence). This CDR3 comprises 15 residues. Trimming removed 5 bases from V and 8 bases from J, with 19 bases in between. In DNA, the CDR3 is TGTGCCAGCAGCGAATTGACTAGTATTGCGGATGAGCAGTTCTTC. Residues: CASSELTSIADEQFF.

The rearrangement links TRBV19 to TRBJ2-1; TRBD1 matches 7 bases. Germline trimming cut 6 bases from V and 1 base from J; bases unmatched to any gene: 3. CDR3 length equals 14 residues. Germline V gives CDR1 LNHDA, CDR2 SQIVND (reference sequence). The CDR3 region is CASSPGQSYNEQFF. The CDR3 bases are TGTGCCAGTAGCCCGGGACAGTCCTACAATGAGCAGTTCTTC.

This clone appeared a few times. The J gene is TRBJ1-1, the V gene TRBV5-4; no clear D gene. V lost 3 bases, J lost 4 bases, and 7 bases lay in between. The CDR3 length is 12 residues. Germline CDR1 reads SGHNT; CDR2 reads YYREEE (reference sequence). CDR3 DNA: TGTGCCAGCAGCTCGGGGATCACTGAAGCTTTCTTT. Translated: CASSSGITEAFF.

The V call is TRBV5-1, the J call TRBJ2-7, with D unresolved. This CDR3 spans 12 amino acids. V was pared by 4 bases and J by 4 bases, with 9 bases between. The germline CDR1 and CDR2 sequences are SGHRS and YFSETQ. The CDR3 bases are TGCGCCAGCAGCCGTGTGCGGTACGAGCAGTACTTC. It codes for CASSRVRYEQYF.